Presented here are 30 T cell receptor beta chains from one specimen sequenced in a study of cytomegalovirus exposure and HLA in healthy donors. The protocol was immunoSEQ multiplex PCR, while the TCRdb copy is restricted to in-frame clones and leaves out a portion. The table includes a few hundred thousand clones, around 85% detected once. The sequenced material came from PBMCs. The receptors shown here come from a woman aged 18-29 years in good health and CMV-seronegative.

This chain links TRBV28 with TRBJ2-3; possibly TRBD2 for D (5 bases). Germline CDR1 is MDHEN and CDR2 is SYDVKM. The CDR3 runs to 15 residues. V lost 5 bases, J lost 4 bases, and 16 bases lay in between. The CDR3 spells CASSKLVGWSDTQYF. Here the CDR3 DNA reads TGTGCCAGCAGTAAACTAGTCGGGTGGTCAGATACGCAGTATTTT.

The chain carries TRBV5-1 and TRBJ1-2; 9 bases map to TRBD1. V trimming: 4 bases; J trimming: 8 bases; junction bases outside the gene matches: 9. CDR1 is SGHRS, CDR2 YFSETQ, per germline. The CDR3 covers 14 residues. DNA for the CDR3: TGCGCCAGCAGCGCCGGGACAGGGTTTGCCGGCTACACCTTC. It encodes CASSAGTGFAGYTF.

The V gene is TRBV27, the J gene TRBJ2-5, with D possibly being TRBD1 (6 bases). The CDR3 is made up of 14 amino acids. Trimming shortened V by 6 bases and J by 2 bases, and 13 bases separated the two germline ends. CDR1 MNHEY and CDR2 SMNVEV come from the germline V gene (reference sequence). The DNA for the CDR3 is TGTGCCAGCAGCACCGATGGACAGCAAGAGACCCAGTACTTC. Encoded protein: CASSTDGQQETQYF.

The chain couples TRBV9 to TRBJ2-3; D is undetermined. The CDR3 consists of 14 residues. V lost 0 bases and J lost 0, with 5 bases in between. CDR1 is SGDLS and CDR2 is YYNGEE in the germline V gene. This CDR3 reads CASSVDGSTDTQYF. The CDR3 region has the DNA TGTGCCAGCAGCGTAGACGGGAGCACAGATACGCAGTATTTT.

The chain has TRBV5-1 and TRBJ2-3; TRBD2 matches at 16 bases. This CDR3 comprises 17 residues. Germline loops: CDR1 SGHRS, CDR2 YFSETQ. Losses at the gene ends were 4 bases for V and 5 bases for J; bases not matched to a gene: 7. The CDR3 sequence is CASSMGTSGGAVDTQYF. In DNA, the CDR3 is TGCGCCAGCAGCATGGGGACTAGCGGGGGGGCCGTAGATACGCAGTATTTT.

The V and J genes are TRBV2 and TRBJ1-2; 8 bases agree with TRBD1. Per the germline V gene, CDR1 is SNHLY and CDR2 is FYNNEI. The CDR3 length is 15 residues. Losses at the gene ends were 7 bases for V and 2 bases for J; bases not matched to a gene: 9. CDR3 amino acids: CASTLTQGENYGYTF. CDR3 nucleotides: TGTGCCAGCACCTTAACACAGGGGGAGAACTATGGCTACACCTTC.

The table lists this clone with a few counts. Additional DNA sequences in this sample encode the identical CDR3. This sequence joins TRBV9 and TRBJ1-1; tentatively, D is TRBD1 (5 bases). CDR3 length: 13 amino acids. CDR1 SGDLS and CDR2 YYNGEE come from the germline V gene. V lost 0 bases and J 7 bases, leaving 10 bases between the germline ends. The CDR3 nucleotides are TGTGCCAGCAGCGTAGAAGGGAGGGGTGAAGCTTTCTTT. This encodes CASSVEGRGEAFF.

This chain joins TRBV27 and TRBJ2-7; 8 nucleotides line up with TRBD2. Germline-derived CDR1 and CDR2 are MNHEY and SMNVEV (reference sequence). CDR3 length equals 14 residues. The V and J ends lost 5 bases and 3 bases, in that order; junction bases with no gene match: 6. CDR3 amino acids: CASSPGLGYYEQYF. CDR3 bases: TGTGCCAGCAGTCCGGGACTAGGATACTACGAGCAGTACTTC.

Here the CDR3 DNA reads TGTGCCAGCAGTGAAGCGCTTCAGGGGCGAGATGAGCAGTTCTTC. This encodes CASSEALQGRDEQFF. The gene calls are TRBV2 and TRBJ2-1, with D maybe TRBD1 (6 bases). Trimming shortened V by 0 bases and J by 8 bases, and 14 bases separated the two germline ends. The germline CDR1 and CDR2 sequences are SNHLY and FYNNEI. The CDR3 is 15 residues long.

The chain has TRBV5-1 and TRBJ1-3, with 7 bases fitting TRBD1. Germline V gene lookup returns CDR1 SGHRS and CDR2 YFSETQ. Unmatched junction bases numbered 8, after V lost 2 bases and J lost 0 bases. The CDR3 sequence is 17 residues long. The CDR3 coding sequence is TGCGCCAGCAGCTTTGAGGGACAGCCAACCTCTGGAAACACCATATATTTT. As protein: CASSFEGQPTSGNTIYF.

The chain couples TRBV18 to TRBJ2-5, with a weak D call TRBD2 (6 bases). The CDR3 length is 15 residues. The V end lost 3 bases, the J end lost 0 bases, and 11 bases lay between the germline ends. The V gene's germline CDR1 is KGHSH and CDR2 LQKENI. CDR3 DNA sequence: TGTGCCAGCTCACCCTCGACTAGGAACCAAGAGACCCAGTACTTC. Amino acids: CASSPSTRNQETQYF.

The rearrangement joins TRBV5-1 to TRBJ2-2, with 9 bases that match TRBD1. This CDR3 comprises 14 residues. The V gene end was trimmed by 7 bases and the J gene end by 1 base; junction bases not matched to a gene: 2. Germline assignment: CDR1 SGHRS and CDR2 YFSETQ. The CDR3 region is CASQTGGNTGELFF. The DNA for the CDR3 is TGCGCCAGCCAGACAGGGGGGAACACCGGGGAGCTGTTTTTT.

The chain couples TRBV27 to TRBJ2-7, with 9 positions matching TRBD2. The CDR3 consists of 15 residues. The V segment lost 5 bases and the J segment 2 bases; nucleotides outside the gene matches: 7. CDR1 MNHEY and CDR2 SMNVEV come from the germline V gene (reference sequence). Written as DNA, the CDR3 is TGTGCCAGCAGTGCAAATAGCGGGGGTACCTACGAGCAGTACTTC. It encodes CASSANSGGTYEQYF.

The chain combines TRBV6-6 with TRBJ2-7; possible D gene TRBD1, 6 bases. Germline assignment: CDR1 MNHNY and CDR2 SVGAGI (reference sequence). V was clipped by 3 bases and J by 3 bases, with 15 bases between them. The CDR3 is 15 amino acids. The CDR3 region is CASSYQQGKGYEQYF. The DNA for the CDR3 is TGTGCCAGCAGTTATCAGCAGGGGAAAGGCTACGAGCAGTACTTC.

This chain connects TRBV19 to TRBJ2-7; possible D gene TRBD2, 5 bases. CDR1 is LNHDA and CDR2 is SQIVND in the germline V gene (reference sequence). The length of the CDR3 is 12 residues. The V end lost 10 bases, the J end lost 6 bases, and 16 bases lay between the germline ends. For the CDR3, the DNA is TGTGCCACCCAAGAGGGTGGAGCCGAGCAGTACTTC. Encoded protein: CATQEGGAEQYF.

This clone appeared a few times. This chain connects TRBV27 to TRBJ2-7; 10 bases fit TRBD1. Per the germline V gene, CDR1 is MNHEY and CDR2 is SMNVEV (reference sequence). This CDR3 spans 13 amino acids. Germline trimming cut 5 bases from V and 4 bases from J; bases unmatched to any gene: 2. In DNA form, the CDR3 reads TGTGCCAGCAGTCCGGACAGGGGGTACGAGCAGTACTTC. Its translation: CASSPDRGYEQYF.

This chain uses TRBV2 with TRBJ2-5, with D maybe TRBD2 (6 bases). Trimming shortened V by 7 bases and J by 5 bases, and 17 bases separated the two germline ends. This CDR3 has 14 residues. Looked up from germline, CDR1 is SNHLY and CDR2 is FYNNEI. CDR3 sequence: CASNWERDSETQYF. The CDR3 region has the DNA TGTGCCAGCAACTGGGAACGGGACTCCGAGACCCAGTACTTC.

In DNA, the CDR3 is TGTGCCAGCAGTTTTCAGGGGGCGATGGGCTACACCTTC. Protein: CASSFQGAMGYTF. The rearrangement uses TRBV27 and TRBJ1-2; 8 positions match TRBD1. CDR1 is MNHEY and CDR2 is SMNVEV in the germline V gene (reference sequence). This CDR3 is 13 amino acids long. Trimming removed 3 bases from V and 8 bases from J; junction bases left unmatched: 5.

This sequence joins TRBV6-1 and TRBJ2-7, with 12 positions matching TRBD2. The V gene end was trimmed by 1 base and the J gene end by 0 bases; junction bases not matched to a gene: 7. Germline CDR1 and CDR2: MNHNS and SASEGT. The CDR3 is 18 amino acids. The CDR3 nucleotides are TGTGCCAGCAGTGAAGTTCTAGCGGGAGGGACCTTCTCCTACGAGCAGTACTTC. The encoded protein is CASSEVLAGGTFSYEQYF.

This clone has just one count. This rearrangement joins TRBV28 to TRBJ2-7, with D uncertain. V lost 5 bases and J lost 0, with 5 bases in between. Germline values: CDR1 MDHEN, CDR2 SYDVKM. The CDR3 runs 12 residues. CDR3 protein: CASSTYSYEQYF. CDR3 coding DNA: TGTGCCAGCAGTACCTACTCCTACGAGCAGTACTTC.

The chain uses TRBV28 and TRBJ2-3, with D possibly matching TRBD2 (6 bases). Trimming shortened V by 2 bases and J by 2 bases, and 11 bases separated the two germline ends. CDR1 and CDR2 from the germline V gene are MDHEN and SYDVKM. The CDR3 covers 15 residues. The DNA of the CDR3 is TGTGCCAGCAGTTTAGGGGGACTTACCACAGATACGCAGTATTTT. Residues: CASSLGGLTTDTQYF. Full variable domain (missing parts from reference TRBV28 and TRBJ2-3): DVKVTQSSRYLVKRTGEKVFLECVQDMDHENMFWYRQDPGLGLRLIYFSYDVKMKEKGDIPEGYSVSREKKERFSLILESASTNQTSMYLCASSLGGLTTDTQYFGPGTRLTVL.

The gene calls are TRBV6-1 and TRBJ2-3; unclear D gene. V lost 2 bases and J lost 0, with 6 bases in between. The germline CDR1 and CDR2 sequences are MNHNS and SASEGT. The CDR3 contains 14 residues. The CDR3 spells CASSELTSTDTQYF. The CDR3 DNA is TGTGCCAGCAGTGAACTTACTAGCACAGATACGCAGTATTTT.

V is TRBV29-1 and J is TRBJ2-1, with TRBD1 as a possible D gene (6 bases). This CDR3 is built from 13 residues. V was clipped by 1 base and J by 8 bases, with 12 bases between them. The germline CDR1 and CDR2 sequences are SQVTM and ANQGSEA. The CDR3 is CSVEGEQGHEQFF. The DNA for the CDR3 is TGCAGCGTTGAAGGGGAACAGGGCCATGAGCAGTTCTTC.

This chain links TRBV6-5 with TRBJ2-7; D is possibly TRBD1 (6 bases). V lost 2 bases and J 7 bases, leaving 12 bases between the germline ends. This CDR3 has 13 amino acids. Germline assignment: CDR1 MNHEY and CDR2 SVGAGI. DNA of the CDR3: TGTGCCAGCAGTTACACGCCGGACAGTGAGCAGTACTTC. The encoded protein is CASSYTPDSEQYF.

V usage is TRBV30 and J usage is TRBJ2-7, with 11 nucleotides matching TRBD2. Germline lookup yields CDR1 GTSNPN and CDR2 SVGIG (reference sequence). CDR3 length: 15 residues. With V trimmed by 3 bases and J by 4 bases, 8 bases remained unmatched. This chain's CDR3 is CAWRIVAGGPYEQYF. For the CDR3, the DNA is TGTGCCTGGAGGATCGTAGCGGGGGGGCCGTACGAGCAGTACTTC.

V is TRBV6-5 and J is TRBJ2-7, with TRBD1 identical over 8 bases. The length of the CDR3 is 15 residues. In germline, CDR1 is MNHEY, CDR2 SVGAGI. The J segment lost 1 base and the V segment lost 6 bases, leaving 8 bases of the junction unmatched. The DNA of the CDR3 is TGTGCCAGCAGCATGCAGGGGGCAAGATCCTACGAGCAGTACTTC. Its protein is CASSMQGARSYEQYF.

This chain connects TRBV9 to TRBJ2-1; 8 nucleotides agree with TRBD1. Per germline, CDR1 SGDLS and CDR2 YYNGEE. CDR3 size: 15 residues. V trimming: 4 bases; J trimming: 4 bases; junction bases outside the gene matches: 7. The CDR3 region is CASSSRTGIYNEQFF. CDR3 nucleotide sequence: TGTGCCAGCAGCTCCCGGACAGGGATTTACAATGAGCAGTTCTTC.

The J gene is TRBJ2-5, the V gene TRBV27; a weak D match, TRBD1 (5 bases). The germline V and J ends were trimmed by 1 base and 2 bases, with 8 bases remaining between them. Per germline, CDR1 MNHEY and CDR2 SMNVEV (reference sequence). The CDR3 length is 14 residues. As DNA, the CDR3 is TGTGCCAGCAGTTTATTGCACAGGCAAGAGACCCAGTACTTC. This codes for CASSLLHRQETQYF.

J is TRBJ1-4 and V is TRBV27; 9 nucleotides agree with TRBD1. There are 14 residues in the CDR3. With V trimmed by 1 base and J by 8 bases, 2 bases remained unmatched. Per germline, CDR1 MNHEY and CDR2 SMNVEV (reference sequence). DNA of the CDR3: TGTGCCAGCAGTTTATACAGGGGGCAAGAAAAACTGTTTTTT. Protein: CASSLYRGQEKLFF.

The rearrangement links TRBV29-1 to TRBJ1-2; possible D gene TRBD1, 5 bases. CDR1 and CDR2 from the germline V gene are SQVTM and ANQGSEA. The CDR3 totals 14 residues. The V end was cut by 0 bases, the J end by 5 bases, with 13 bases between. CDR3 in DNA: TGCAGCGTTGAAGATCTAGGGGAACCTTATGGCTACACCTTC. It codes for CSVEDLGEPYGYTF.